Below are 14 T cell receptor beta chains sequenced from a single sample in a study of CD8 T cells in Susac syndrome. RNA was extracted with the RNeasy kit, and a quantity of roughly 0.5 to 1 ug was reverse transcribed using random hexamers. TCRdb reprocessed the immunoSEQ multiplex PCR reads with MiXCR, giving one entry per CDR3 protein. The repertoire includes 150,000 to 190,000 distinct CDR3 sequences, 85% to 95% of them detected once, and 0.16% sits in the top ten. Source material: CD4+ T cells from PBMCs. Source of these receptors: a human donor with Susac syndrome.

The V call is TRBV12-3 or TRBV12-4, the J call TRBJ1-1; the match to TRBD1 covers 7 bases. The ends lost 3 bases at V and 3 bases at J; junction bases unmatched: 10. CDR3 length equals 16 residues. Here the CDR3 DNA reads TGTGCCAGCAGTTTGGGTGGGACAGCAAGTTACACTGAAGCTTTCTTT. Its protein is CASSLGGTASYTEAFF.

This chain's CDR3 is CASSQVKGVYGYTF. The CDR3 coding sequence is TGCGCCAGCAGCCAAGTAAAAGGGGTCTATGGCTACACCTTC. The J gene is TRBJ1-2, the V gene TRBV4-3, with D perhaps TRBD1 (5 bases). Per the germline V gene, CDR1 is LGHNA and CDR2 is YSLEER. Trimming took off 1 base at V and 4 bases at J, with 10 bases between the two ends. This CDR3 spans 14 amino acids.

The chain recombines TRBV7-2 with TRBJ2-7; D not resolved. The CDR3 spans 14 residues. Trimming cost V 5 bases and J 0 bases, with 11 bases left between them. The germline V gene has CDR1 SGHTA and CDR2 FQGNSA. CDR3: CASSAPYGSYEQYF. The DNA of the CDR3 is TGTGCCAGCAGCGCCCCGTACGGCTCCTACGAGCAGTACTTC.

The V and J genes are TRBV20-1 and TRBJ1-5, with D unresolved. The germline gives CDR1 DFQATT, CDR2 SNEGSKA (reference sequence). Trimming removed 6 bases at V and 0 bases at J, with 12 bases between. CDR3 length equals 14 residues. The CDR3: CSARRVFSNQPQHF. CDR3 coding DNA: TGCAGTGCCAGACGGGTCTTTAGCAATCAGCCCCAGCATTTT.

J is TRBJ2-5 and V is TRBV20-1, with no clear D. The length of the CDR3 is 16 residues. V was cut by 0 bases and J by 5 bases, with 19 bases left in between. Germline assignment: CDR1 DFQATT and CDR2 SNEGSKA (reference sequence). In DNA form, the CDR3 reads TGCAGTGCTAGAGATGCCCTGGATCCCGGCTGGGAGACCCAGTACTTC. Its translation: CSARDALDPGWETQYF.

In its sample, this clonotype was seen once. This chain links TRBV23-1 with TRBJ1-6; 8 nucleotides match TRBD1. TRBV23-1 is an ORF; its function is uncertain. The CDR3 runs to 17 residues. J gave up 6 bases and V 0 bases, and 7 bases lay outside the gene matches. In nucleotides, the CDR3 is TGCGCCAGCAGTCAATCGGGGGACAGGAGACTTAATTCACCCCTCCACTTT. Its translation is CASSQSGDRRLNSPLHF.

The V and J genes are TRBV18 and TRBJ1-4; D unclear. CDR1 and CDR2 from the germline V gene are KGHSH and LQKENI. V was trimmed by 1 base and J by 5 bases, leaving 8 bases between them. The CDR3 has 14 amino acids. This CDR3 reads CASSPLRSNEKLFF. DNA for the CDR3: TGTGCCAGCTCACCACTCCGGTCCAATGAAAAACTGTTTTTT.

The chain links TRBV20-1 to TRBJ1-1; D not certain. This CDR3 spans 15 amino acids. V lost 0 bases and J lost 11, with 22 bases in between. Germline CDR1 and CDR2: DFQATT and SNEGSKA (reference sequence). CDR3 bases: TGCAGTGCTAGAGATTCGGGGTCAATCCTATTAAGGGCTTTCTTT. It yields the protein CSARDSGSILLRAFF.

This chain joins TRBV18 and TRBJ2-7, with a weak D call TRBD2 (5 bases). The CDR3 length is 14 residues. Trimming cost V 1 base and J 7 bases, with 14 bases left between them. Germline-derived CDR1 and CDR2 are KGHSH and LQKENI. The CDR3 DNA reads as TGTGCCAGCTCACCACTTGGGGAGACGGGGGAGCAGTACTTC. Translation: CASSPLGETGEQYF.

This chain uses TRBV20-1 with TRBJ2-5; D is undetermined. From germline, CDR1 is DFQATT and CDR2 SNEGSKA (reference sequence). V lost 2 bases and J lost 3, with 7 bases in between. The CDR3 spans 12 residues. CDR3 sequence reads: CSARWLEETQYF. Written as DNA, the CDR3 is TGCAGTGCTAGATGGCTAGAAGAGACCCAGTACTTC.

The chain is built from TRBV29-1 and TRBJ2-7; D unresolved. V lost 4 bases, J lost 0 bases, and 7 bases lay in between. This CDR3 contains 12 residues. Germline lookup yields CDR1 SQVTM and CDR2 ANQGSEA. The CDR3 protein is CSVGRNSYEQYF. For the CDR3, the DNA is TGCAGCGTTGGACGTAACTCCTACGAGCAGTACTTC.

V is TRBV12-3 or TRBV12-4 and J is TRBJ2-7; TRBD1 aligns across 10 bases. J was trimmed by 6 bases and V by 7 bases; bases with no gene match: 9. CDR3 length: 14 residues. CDR3 coding DNA: TGTGCCAGCACCCGGTCCGGGACAGGGGCCGAGCAGTACTTC. Protein: CASTRSGTGAEQYF.

The chain is built from TRBV20-1 and TRBJ1-2, with TRBD1 matching 7 bases. V was pared by 5 bases and J by 8 bases, with 11 bases of the junction left unmatched. Germline V gene data show CDR1 as DFQATT and CDR2 as SNEGSKA (reference sequence). The CDR3 runs to 13 residues. The CDR3 reads CSASDRVSRGYTF. The CDR3 DNA is TGCAGTGCTTCTGACAGGGTTAGCAGAGGCTACACCTTC.

The chain recombines TRBV12-3 or TRBV12-4 with TRBJ1-5; TRBD1 is a possible D gene (5 bases). The CDR3 contains 14 residues. With 3 bases removed from V and 3 bases from J, the gap between germline ends came to 9 bases. CDR3 bases: TGTGCCAGCAGTTTCGACAGAGACAATCAGCCCCAGCATTTT. Protein sequence: CASSFDRDNQPQHF.